The clone carrying this T cell receptor (beta chain) has a single count. Its antigen is not known. It was 200 to 250 ng DNA, about 30,000 T cell genomes, that sorted-subset replicate PCRs used. The data were produced by immunoSEQ multiplex PCR, yet TCRdb's version contains in-frame clones alone and is incomplete. In the table there are a few million clones, 90% to 97% of which are singletons. Germline CDR1 reads MDHEN; CDR2 reads SYDVKM. The CDR3 runs 14 residues. Deletions cut 5 bases from V and 2 bases from J, with 12 bases between. The data are from a study of shared clonotypes between healthy human individuals. The donor cohort consisted entirely of Caucasian adults residing in Nashville, Tennessee. Notes on the study in general: Naive CD4 clonotype sharing across four donors was about 5%.

This sequence originates from a man between 18 and 35 years old in good health. The sample was naive CD4+ T cells sorted from blood. The subset: CD45RA+ positively selected. The rearrangement joins TRBV28 to TRBJ2-5; TRBD2 might be the D (6 bases). The CDR3 nucleotides are TGTGCCAGCAGTCAGCGGGCCACGCAAGAGACCCAGTACTTC. Its translation: CASSQRATQETQYF.